The 28 T cell receptor beta chains presented below share a single source sample, sequenced in a study of T cell responses to AZD1222 COVID-19 vaccine. Produced via immunoSEQ multiplex PCR; TCRdb's table is partial and in-frame only. The table includes 130,000 to 150,000 clones, around four fifths detected once. The starting material was peripheral blood, obtained on day 0 of MenACWY control vaccination. The receptors here all came from an adult in good health.

The rearrangement links TRBV6-5 to TRBJ1-6, with TRBD1 identical over 10 bases. Germline values: CDR1 MNHEY, CDR2 SVGAGI. The junction had 4 bases not matched to a gene; V was cut back by 4 bases and J by 7 bases. The CDR3 length is 15 residues. CDR3 coding DNA: TGTGCCAGCAGTTCACCGGGACAGGGGAATTCACCCCTCCACTTT. Its protein product is CASSSPGQGNSPLHF.

The rearrangement links TRBV10-1 to TRBJ2-2; D is unclear. Germline-derived CDR1 and CDR2 are WNHNN and SYGVQD (reference sequence). The CDR3 has 11 residues. V lost 6 bases to trimming and J lost 5 bases, with 4 bases between them. DNA for the CDR3: TGCGCCAGCAGAAGTACCGGGGAGCTGTTTTTT. Protein sequence: CASRSTGELFF.

The chain combines TRBV7-8 with TRBJ2-5, with D maybe TRBD1 (6 bases). The CDR3 spans 14 residues. V shed 7 bases and J shed 5 bases, with 17 bases lying between them. CDR1 is SGHVS, CDR2 FQNEAQ, per germline. For the CDR3, the DNA is TGTGCCAGCACCATGCAGGGGAATTGGGAGACCCAGTACTTC. It translates to CASTMQGNWETQYF.

The chain carries TRBV7-2 and TRBJ2-3; TRBD2 matches 8 bases. CDR1 is SGHTA and CDR2 is FQGNSA in the germline V gene. The V gene end was trimmed by 5 bases and the J gene end by 1 base; junction bases not matched to a gene: 8. This CDR3 spans 16 amino acids. CDR3 protein: CASSPWTSLGTDTQYF. The CDR3 DNA reads as TGTGCCAGCAGCCCTTGGACTAGCCTGGGCACAGATACGCAGTATTTT. The full variable domain, its missing parts supplied by reference TRBV7-2 and TRBJ2-3, is GAGVSQSPSNKVTEKGKDVELRCDPISGHTALYWYRQSLGQGLEFLIYFQGNSAPDKSGLPSDRFSAERTGGSVSTLTIQRTQQEDSAVYLCASSPWTSLGTDTQYFGPGTRLTVL.

The chain carries TRBV7-8 and TRBJ1-5, with D possibly TRBD1 on 5 matching bases. CDR1 is SGHVS and CDR2 is FQNEAQ in the germline V gene. The ends were cut back, 1 base at V and 6 bases at J, with 10 bases in the middle. This CDR3 spans 14 amino acids. CDR3 sequence: CASSLVGETQPQHF. DNA for the CDR3: TGTGCCAGCAGCTTAGTGGGGGAAACTCAGCCCCAGCATTTT.

The chain combines TRBV6-1 with TRBJ1-6; a weak D match, TRBD1 (5 bases). CDR1 is MNHNS and CDR2 is SASEGT in the germline V gene. V gave up 4 bases and J gave up 7 bases, with 17 bases separating them. The CDR3 length is 16 residues. This CDR3 is CASSGWSRDGNSPLHF. The CDR3 DNA is TGTGCCAGCAGTGGATGGAGCAGGGACGGGAATTCACCCCTCCACTTT.

The chain is built from TRBV11-2 and TRBJ2-7, with TRBD2 matching over 9 bases. This CDR3 contains 13 residues. The V segment lost 7 bases and the J segment 3 bases; nucleotides outside the gene matches: 4. Per the germline V gene, CDR1 is SGHAT and CDR2 is FQNNGV. The CDR3 DNA reads as TGTGCCAGCACTCTAGCGGGGAGCTACGAGCAGTACTTC. It yields the protein CASTLAGSYEQYF.

V is TRBV5-4 and J is TRBJ1-6, with unresolved D. V lost 2 bases to trimming and J lost 6 bases, with 12 bases between them. The germline V gene encodes CDR1 SGHNT and CDR2 YYREEE (reference sequence). The CDR3 totals 15 residues. CDR3 bases: TGTGCCAGCAGCTTCGGGCAGGAGATTAATTCACCCCTCCACTTT. Translating gives CASSFGQEINSPLHF.

This chain connects TRBV6-6 to TRBJ1-5, with 9 bases identical to TRBD1. CDR1 is MNHNY, CDR2 SVGAGI, per germline (reference sequence). This CDR3 region has 15 residues. V shed 6 bases and J 6 bases; nucleotides not matched to a gene: 9. DNA of the CDR3: TGTGCCAGCAGCTCGGTCGGGACAGGGTCTCAGCCCCAGCATTTT. The encoded protein is CASSSVGTGSQPQHF.

J is TRBJ1-3 and V is TRBV14, with no clear D. Trimming shortened V by 2 bases and J by 11 bases, and 10 bases separated the two germline ends. The CDR3 runs to 12 residues. Germline CDR1 is SGHDN and CDR2 is FVKESK. Written as DNA, the CDR3 is TGTGCCAGCAGCCAATACGGAGGTGCCATATATTTT. This codes for CASSQYGGAIYF.

This chain connects TRBV25-1 to TRBJ1-2; maybe TRBD1 (6 bases). From germline, CDR1 is MGHDK and CDR2 SYGVNS. The CDR3 is 16 residues long. V gave up 1 base and J gave up 4 bases, with 16 bases separating them. In DNA form, the CDR3 reads TGTGCCAGCAGTGAATCGAACCTCCCGGACAGCTATGGCTACACCTTC. Amino acid sequence: CASSESNLPDSYGYTF.

This chain joins TRBV28 and TRBJ1-2; weak D call: TRBD1 (6 bases). CDR1 and CDR2 from the germline V gene are MDHEN and SYDVKM. CDR3 length: 13 residues. Trimming left V 2 bases short and J 7 bases short, with 11 bases between. The CDR3 region is CASSLAQGGGYTF. The CDR3 coding sequence is TGTGCCAGCAGTTTAGCACAGGGAGGTGGCTACACCTTC.

The V and J genes are TRBV4-2 and TRBJ2-5; 8 positions agree with TRBD2. Unmatched junction bases numbered 3, after V lost 3 bases and J lost 0 bases. This CDR3 is 15 amino acids long. Per the germline V gene, CDR1 is LGHNA and CDR2 is YNFKEQ. Here the CDR3 reads CASSQRAGDQETQYF. CDR3 sequence (DNA): TGTGCCAGCAGCCAGCGAGCGGGGGACCAAGAGACCCAGTACTTC.

The chain employs TRBV18 and TRBJ1-1; no firm D call. Germline CDR1 and CDR2: KGHSH and LQKENI. This CDR3 region has 13 residues. Trimming shortened V by 3 bases and J by 1 base, and 6 bases separated the two germline ends. The CDR3 DNA sequence: TGTGCCAGCTCACCTGACAAGAACACTGAAGCTTTCTTT. Protein product: CASSPDKNTEAFF.

The chain links TRBV7-9 to TRBJ1-1; a weak D match, TRBD1 (6 bases). CDR3 length equals 16 residues. Germline loops: CDR1 SEHNR, CDR2 FQNEAQ (reference sequence). Trimming stripped 5 bases from V and 0 bases from J, with 16 bases between. The CDR3 protein is CASSLGGVLMNTEAFF. CDR3 in DNA: TGTGCCAGCAGCCTAGGGGGGGTGCTAATGAACACTGAAGCTTTCTTT.

This sequence joins TRBV27 and TRBJ2-1; D perhaps matches TRBD1 (6 bases). The V gene lost 2 bases and the J gene lost 2 bases, with 10 bases spanning the gap. This CDR3 has 15 residues. Germline values: CDR1 MNHEY, CDR2 SMNVEV (reference sequence). The CDR3 coding sequence is TGTGCCAGCAGTTTACAAGGACAGCCCTACAATGAGCAGTTCTTC. Protein sequence: CASSLQGQPYNEQFF.

As DNA, the CDR3 is TGTGCCAGCAGCCGGACAGCTTATAATTCACCCCTCCACTTT. It is translated as CASSRTAYNSPLHF. The J gene is TRBJ1-6, the V gene TRBV3-1 (or the pseudogene TRBV3-2); D possibly corresponds to TRBD1 (6 bases). V gave up 4 bases and J gave up 4 bases, with 8 bases separating them. Germline values: CDR1 LGHDT, CDR2 YNNKEL (reference sequence). There are 14 residues in the CDR3.

In its sample, this clone was seen once. The genes are TRBV5-1 and TRBJ2-4; D perhaps matches TRBD1 (6 bases). This CDR3 comprises 19 residues. Germline values: CDR1 SGHRS, CDR2 YFSETQ. Trimming took off 4 bases at V and 0 bases at J, with 23 bases between the two ends. The chain's CDR3 is CASSPEVGGRIIAKNIQYF. The CDR3 DNA reads as TGCGCCAGCAGCCCGGAGGTTGGGGGCAGAATTATAGCCAAAAACATTCAGTACTTC.

The sample holds one count of this clone. The genes are TRBV7-6 and TRBJ2-2, with a tentative D call TRBD2 (6 bases). V lost 6 bases and J lost 1, with 9 bases in between. The CDR3 length is 14 residues. The germline gives CDR1 SGHVS, CDR2 FNYEAQ. The CDR3 coding sequence is TGTGCCAGCAGGGACTATCAGAACACCGGGGAGCTGTTTTTT. Translated: CASRDYQNTGELFF.

The chain carries TRBV5-6 and TRBJ1-1; D remains unclear. The CDR3 has 12 residues. Germline V lookup: CDR1 SGHDT, CDR2 YYEEEE. Trimming removed 1 base from V and 8 bases from J, with 9 bases in between. CDR3 residues: CASSLTLAEAFF. Written as DNA, the CDR3 is TGTGCCAGCAGCTTGACGTTAGCCGAAGCTTTCTTT.

The V call is TRBV27, the J call TRBJ1-2, with D possibly being TRBD1 (5 bases). This CDR3 contains 15 residues. Trimming pared 5 bases from V and 8 bases from J, leaving 21 bases between. Looked up from germline, CDR1 is MNHEY and CDR2 is SMNVEV (reference sequence). This CDR3 reads CASSPDGPRVLGYTF. CDR3 nucleotides: TGTGCCAGCAGTCCAGACGGGCCCAGGGTCTTGGGCTACACCTTC.

The rearrangement uses TRBV2 and TRBJ1-5; D may be TRBD1 (6 bases). CDR3 length: 14 residues. V dropped 3 bases and J dropped 5 bases, with 11 bases sitting between them. Germline V lookup: CDR1 SNHLY, CDR2 FYNNEI. The CDR3 here is CASSEVPGDQPQHF. The CDR3 nucleotides are TGTGCCAGCAGTGAGGTGCCAGGGGATCAGCCCCAGCATTTT.

This chain uses TRBV10-3 with TRBJ1-5; D remains unclear. This CDR3 contains 17 residues. V dropped 2 bases and J dropped 2 bases, with 16 bases sitting between them. Germline CDR1 and CDR2: ENHRY and SYGVKD. The CDR3 DNA reads TGTGCCATCAGTGAGAGATCAGGCCGTAATCGCAATCAGCCCCAGCATTTT. It encodes CAISERSGRNRNQPQHF.

The genes are TRBV5-8 and TRBJ1-5; a possible D gene is TRBD1 (5 bases). CDR1 SGHTS and CDR2 YDEGEE come from the germline V gene. CDR3 length: 14 amino acids. V shed 1 base and J shed 4 bases, with 9 bases lying between them. DNA for the CDR3: TGTGCCAGCAGCTTGAGGTCAGGGAATCAGCCCCAGCATTTT. Its translation is CASSLRSGNQPQHF.

This clone has a single count. The chain combines TRBV7-8 with TRBJ2-2; a possible D gene is TRBD1 (5 bases). This CDR3 is 19 amino acids long. V was cut by 5 bases and J by 5 bases, with 27 bases left in between. Germline assignment: CDR1 SGHVS and CDR2 FQNEAQ. The CDR3 DNA reads as TGTGCCAGCAGCCACGACTTAGGGGCCGACAGATATCCAACCGGGGAGCTGTTTTTT. It is translated as CASSHDLGADRYPTGELFF.

The rearrangement links TRBV7-2 to TRBJ2-3; the D is unclear. The V end lost 1 base, the J end lost 0 bases, and 8 bases lay between the germline ends. The CDR3 extends over 15 amino acids. In germline, CDR1 is SGHTA, CDR2 FQGNSA. The CDR3 DNA sequence: TGTGCCAGCAGCTTAGGAGGCCTCAGCACAGATACGCAGTATTTT. This encodes CASSLGGLSTDTQYF.

This clone came up once. J is TRBJ1-5 and V is TRBV2, with TRBD1 matching over 9 bases. Germline V gene lookup returns CDR1 SNHLY and CDR2 FYNNEI. After removal of 5 bases from V and 6 bases from J, the junction contained 11 bases not matched to a gene. There are 16 residues in the CDR3. Here the CDR3 DNA reads TGTGCCAGCAGTTACCAGACAGGGGGAGATAGTCAGCCCCAGCATTTT. Residues: CASSYQTGGDSQPQHF. Variable domain in full (rest from reference TRBV2 and TRBJ1-5): EPEVTQTPSHQVTQMGQEVILRCVPISNHLYFYWYRQILGQKVEFLVSFYNNEISEKSEIFDDQFSVERPDGSNFTLKIRSTKLEDSAMYFCASSYQTGGDSQPQHFGDGTRLSIL.

In its sample, this clone was seen once. The chain combines TRBV4-1 with TRBJ2-6; TRBD1 aligns across 9 bases. The J segment lost 2 bases and the V segment lost 2 bases, leaving 7 bases of the junction unmatched. The CDR3 is 18 residues long. Germline CDR1 is MGHRA and CDR2 is YSYEKL. The CDR3 sequence is CASSQPTGGATGANVLTF. CDR3 bases: TGCGCCAGCAGCCAACCCACAGGGGGCGCGACTGGGGCCAACGTCCTGACTTTC.